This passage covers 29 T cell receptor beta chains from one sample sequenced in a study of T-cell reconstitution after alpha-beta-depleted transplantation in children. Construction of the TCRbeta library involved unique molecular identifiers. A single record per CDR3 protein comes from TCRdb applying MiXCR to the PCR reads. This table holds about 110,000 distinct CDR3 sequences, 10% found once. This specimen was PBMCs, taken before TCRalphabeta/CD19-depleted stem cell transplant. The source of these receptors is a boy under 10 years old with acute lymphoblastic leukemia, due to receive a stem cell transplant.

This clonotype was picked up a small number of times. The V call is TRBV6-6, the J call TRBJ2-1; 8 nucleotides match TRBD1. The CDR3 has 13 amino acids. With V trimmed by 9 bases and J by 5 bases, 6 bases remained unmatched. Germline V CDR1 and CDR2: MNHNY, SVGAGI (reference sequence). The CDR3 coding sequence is TGTGCCAGTCGACAGGGGATTCACAATGAGCAGTTCTTC. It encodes CASRQGIHNEQFF.

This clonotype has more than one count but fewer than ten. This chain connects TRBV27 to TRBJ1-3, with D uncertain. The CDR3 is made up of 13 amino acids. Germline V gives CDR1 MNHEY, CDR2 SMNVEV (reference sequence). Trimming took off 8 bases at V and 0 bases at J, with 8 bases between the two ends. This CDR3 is CASASTSGNTIYF. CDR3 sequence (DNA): TGTGCCAGCGCCTCAACCTCTGGAAACACCATATATTTT.

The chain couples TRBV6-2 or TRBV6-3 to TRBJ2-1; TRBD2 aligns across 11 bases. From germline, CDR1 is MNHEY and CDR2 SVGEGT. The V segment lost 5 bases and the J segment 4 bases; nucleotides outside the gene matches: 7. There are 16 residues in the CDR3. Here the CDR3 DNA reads TGTGCCAGCAGTCCCATAGCGGGAGGGCGGTACAATGAGCAGTTCTTC. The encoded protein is CASSPIAGGRYNEQFF.

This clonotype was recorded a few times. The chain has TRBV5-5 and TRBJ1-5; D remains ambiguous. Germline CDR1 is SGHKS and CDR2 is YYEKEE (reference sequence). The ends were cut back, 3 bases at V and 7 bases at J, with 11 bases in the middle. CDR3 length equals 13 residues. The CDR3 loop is CASSSRWGQPQHF. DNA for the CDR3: TGTGCCAGCAGCTCTCGGTGGGGACAGCCCCAGCATTTT.

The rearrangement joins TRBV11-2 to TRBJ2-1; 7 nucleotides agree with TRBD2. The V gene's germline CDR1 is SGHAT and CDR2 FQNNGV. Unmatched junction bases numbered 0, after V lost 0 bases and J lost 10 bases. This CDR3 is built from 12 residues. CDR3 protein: CASSLELAEQFF. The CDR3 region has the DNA TGTGCCAGCAGCTTAGAACTAGCGGAGCAGTTCTTC.

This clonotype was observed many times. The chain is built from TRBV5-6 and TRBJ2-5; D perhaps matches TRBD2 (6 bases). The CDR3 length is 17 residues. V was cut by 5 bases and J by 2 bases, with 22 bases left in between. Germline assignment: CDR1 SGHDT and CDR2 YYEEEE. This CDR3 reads CASSFTGTASPQETQYF. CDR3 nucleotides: TGTGCCAGCAGTTTCACCGGGACTGCGTCACCTCAAGAGACCCAGTACTTC.

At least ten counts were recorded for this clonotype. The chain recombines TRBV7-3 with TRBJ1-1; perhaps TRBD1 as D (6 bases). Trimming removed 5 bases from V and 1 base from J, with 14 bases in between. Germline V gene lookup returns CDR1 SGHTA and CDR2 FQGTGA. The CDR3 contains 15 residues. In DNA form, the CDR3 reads TGTGCCAGCAGCGAAGGGGGACCTCCGAACACTGAAGCTTTCTTT. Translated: CASSEGGPPNTEAFF.

The CDR3 coding sequence is TGTGCCAGCAGTGATCCAGGGAAAGCTGGGGCCAACGTCCTGACTTTC. Translation gives CASSDPGKAGANVLTF. The chain joins TRBV6-1 to TRBJ2-6, with TRBD1 as a possible D gene (5 bases). Germline lookup yields CDR1 MNHNS and CDR2 SASEGT. Trimming pared 3 bases from V and 2 bases from J, leaving 11 bases between. This CDR3 region has 16 residues.

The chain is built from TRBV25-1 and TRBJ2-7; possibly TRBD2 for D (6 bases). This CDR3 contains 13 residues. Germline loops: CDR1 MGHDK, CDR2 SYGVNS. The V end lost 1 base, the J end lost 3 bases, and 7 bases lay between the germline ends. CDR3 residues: CASSEWRGYEQYF. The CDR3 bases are TGTGCCAGCAGTGAATGGCGGGGCTACGAGCAGTACTTC.

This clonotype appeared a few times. CDR3 DNA sequence: TGTGCCAGCTCTCTCACCAGGGGAGGATCCTACGAGCAGTACTTC. Translating gives CASSLTRGGSYEQYF. V and J are TRBV18 and TRBJ2-7; either TRBD1 or TRBD2 may supply D (6 bases each). CDR3 length: 15 residues. The V gene's germline CDR1 is KGHSH and CDR2 LQKENI. Trimming took 6 bases from V and 1 from J, leaving 16 bases between them. Full variable domain (rest looked up from reference TRBV18 and TRBJ2-7): NAGVMQNPRHLVRRRGQEARLRCSPMKGHSHVYWYRQLPEEGLKFMVYLQKENIIDESGMPKERFSAEFPKEGPSILRIQQVVRGDSAAYFCASSLTRGGSYEQYFGPGTRLTVT.

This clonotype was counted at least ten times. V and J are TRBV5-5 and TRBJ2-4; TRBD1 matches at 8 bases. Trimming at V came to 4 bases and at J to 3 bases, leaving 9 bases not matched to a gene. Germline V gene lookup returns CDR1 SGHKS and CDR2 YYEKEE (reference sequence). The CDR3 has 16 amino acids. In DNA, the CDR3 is TGTGCCAGCAGCCCAGGGGGCGGGATGGGCAAAAACATTCAGTACTTC. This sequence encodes CASSPGGGMGKNIQYF.

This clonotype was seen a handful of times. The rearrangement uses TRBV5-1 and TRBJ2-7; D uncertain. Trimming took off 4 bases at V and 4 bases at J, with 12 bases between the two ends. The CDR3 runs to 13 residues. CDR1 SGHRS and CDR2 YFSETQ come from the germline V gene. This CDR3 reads CASSNPPSYEQYF. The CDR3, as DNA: TGCGCCAGCAGCAACCCACCCTCTTACGAGCAGTACTTC. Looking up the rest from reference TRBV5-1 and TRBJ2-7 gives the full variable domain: KAGVTQTPRYLIKTRGQQVTLSCSPISGHRSVSWYQQTPGQGLQFLFEYFSETQRNKGNFPGRFSGRQFSNSRSEMNVSTLELGDSALYLCASSNPPSYEQYFGPGTRLTVT.

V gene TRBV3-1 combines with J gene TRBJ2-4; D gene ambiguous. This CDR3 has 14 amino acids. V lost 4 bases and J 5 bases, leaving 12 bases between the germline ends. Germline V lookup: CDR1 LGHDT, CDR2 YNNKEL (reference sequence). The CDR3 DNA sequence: TGTGCCAGCAGCCCGAATCGGGCTCAAAACATTCAGTACTTC. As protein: CASSPNRAQNIQYF. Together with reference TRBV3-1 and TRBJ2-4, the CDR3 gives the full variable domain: DTAVSQTPKYLVTQMGNDKSIKCEQNLGHDTMYWYKQDSKKFLKIMFSYNNKELIINETVPNRFSPKSPDKAHLNLHINSLELGDSAVYFCASSPNRAQNIQYFGAGTRLSVL.

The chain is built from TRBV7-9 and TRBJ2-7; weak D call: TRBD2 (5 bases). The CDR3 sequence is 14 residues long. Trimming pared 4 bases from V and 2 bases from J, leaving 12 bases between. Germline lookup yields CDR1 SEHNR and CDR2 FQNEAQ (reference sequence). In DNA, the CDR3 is TGTGCCAGCAGCTCCCTTATCGGGGCCTACGAGCAGTACTTC. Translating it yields CASSSLIGAYEQYF.

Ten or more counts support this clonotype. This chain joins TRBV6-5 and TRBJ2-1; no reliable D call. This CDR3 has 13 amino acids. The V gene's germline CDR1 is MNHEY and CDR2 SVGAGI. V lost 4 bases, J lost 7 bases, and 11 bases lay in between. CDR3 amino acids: CASSLGIGNEQFF. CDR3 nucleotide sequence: TGTGCCAGCAGTTTAGGGATTGGGAATGAGCAGTTCTTC.

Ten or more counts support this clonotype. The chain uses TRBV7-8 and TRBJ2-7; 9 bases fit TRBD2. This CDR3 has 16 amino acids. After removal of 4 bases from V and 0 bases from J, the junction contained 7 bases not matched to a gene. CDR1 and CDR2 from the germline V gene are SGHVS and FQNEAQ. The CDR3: CASSSPETSGSYEQYF. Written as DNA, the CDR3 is TGTGCCAGCAGCTCACCCGAGACTAGCGGCTCCTACGAGCAGTACTTC.

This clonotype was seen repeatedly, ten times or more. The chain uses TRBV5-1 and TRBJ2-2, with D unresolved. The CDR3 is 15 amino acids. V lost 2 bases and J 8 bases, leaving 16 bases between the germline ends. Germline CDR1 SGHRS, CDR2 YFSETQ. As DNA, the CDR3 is TGCGCCAGCAGCTTCACTGTCGCGGATGCGGGGGAGCTGTTTTTT. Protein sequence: CASSFTVADAGELFF.

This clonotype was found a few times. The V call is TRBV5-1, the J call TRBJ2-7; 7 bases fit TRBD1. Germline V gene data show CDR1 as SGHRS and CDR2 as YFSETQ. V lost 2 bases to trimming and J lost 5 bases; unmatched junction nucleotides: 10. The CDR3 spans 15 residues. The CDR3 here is CASSFQDRPLDEQYF. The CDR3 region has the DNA TGCGCCAGCAGCTTCCAGGACAGGCCCCTCGACGAGCAGTACTTC.

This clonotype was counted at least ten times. CDR3 residues: CASSLLGGNEQFF. In DNA form, the CDR3 reads TGTGCCAGCAGCTTATTGGGCGGGAATGAGCAGTTCTTC. The rearrangement joins TRBV11-3 to TRBJ2-1, with D maybe TRBD2 (5 bases). This CDR3 contains 13 residues. Germline CDR1 is SGHNT and CDR2 is YENEEA. V lost 2 bases, J lost 7 bases, and 9 bases lay in between.

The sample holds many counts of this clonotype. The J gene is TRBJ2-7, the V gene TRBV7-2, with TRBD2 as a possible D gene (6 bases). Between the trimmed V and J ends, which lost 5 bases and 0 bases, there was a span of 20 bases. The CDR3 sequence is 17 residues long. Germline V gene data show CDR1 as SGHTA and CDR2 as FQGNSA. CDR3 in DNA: TGTGCCAGCAGCCGTAGGGCAACCGACGGGGGCTCCTACGAGCAGTACTTC. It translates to CASSRRATDGGSYEQYF.

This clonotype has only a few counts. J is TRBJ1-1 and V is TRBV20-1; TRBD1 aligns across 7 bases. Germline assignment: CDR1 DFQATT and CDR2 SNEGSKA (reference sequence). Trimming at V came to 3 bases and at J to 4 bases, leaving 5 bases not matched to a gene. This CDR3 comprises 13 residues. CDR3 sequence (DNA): TGCAGTGCTAGCCAGGGGGGGAGCACTGAAGCTTTCTTT. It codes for CSASQGGSTEAFF.

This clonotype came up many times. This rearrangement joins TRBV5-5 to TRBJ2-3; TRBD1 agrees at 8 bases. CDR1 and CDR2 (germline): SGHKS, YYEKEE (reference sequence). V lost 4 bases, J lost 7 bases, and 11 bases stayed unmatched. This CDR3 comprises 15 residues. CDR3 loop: CASSPPGTGGNTQYF. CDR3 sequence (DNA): TGTGCCAGCAGCCCCCCCGGGACAGGCGGCAATACGCAGTATTTT.

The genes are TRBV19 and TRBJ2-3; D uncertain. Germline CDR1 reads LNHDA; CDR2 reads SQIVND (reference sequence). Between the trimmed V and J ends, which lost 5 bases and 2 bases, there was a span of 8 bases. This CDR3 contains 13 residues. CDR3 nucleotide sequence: TGTGCCAGTAGTTTCGGAACCACAGATACGCAGTATTTT. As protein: CASSFGTTDTQYF.

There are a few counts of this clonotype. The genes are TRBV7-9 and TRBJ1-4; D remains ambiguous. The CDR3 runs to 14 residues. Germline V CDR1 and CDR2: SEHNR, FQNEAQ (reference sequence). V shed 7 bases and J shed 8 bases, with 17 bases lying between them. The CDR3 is CASTPEGIGEKLFF. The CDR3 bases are TGTGCCAGCACCCCCGAGGGAATAGGGGAAAAACTGTTTTTT.

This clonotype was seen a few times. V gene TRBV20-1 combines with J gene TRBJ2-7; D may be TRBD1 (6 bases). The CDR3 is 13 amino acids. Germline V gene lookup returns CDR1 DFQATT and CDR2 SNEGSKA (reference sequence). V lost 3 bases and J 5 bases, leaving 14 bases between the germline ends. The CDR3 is CSASKAGAHEQYF. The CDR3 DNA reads TGCAGTGCTAGTAAGGCAGGGGCCCACGAGCAGTACTTC.

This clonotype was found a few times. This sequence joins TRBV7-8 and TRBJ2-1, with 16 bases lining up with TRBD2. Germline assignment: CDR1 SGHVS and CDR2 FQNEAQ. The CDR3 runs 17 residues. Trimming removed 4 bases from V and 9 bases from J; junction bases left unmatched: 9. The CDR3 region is CASSSPGGLAGGGEQFF. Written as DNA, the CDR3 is TGTGCCAGCAGCTCCCCTGGGGGACTAGCGGGAGGGGGTGAGCAGTTCTTC.

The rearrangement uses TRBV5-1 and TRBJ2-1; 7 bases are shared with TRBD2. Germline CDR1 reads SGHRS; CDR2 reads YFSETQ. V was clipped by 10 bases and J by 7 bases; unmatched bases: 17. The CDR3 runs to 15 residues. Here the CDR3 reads CASKEGAGEGNEQFF. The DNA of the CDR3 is TGCGCCTCCAAGGAAGGGGCGGGAGAGGGAAATGAGCAGTTCTTC.

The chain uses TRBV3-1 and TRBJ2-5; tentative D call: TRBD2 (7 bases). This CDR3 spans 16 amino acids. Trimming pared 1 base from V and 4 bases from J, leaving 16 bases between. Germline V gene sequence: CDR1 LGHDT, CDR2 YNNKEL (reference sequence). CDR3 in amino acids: CASSQVSGGRAETQYF. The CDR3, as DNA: TGTGCCAGCAGCCAAGTATCCGGGGGGCGGGCAGAGACCCAGTACTTC.

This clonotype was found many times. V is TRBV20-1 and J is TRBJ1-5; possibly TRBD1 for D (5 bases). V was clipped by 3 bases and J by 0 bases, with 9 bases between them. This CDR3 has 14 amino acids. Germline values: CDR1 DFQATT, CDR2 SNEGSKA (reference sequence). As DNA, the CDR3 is TGCAGTGCTAGGGGTGACAGTAGCAATCAGCCCCAGCATTTT. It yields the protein CSARGDSSNQPQHF.